This T cell receptor (beta chain) came from a study of graft-versus-host responses after intestinal transplantation. Whole-study context: Every recipient underwent anti-thymocyte globulin induction, then tacrolimus and steroids for about three years. Study outcomes and limitations: Recipient bone marrow held GvH clones, some seen earlier in ileum or blood.

Worth noting for this clone: Its target is unknown.

The CDR3 is 15 residues long. The V and J ends lost 0 bases and 9 bases, in that order; junction bases with no gene match: 8. Germline loops: CDR1 SGHRS, CDR2 YFSETQ. TCRdb's copy holds only in-frame clones and misses some; the assay was immunoSEQ multiplex PCR. The sample lists 95,000 to 110,000 clones; 80% to 95% were seen once. The chain uses TRBV5-1 and TRBJ2-1, with 8 bases identical to TRBD2. The specimen comprised unstimulated CD8+ T cells sorted from spleen or lymph node cells, sampled before intestinal transplant. The sequence derives from a human donor who received an intestinal transplant. The CDR3 region has the DNA TGCGCCAGCAGCTTGGCCAGCGGGGGACGGAGTGAGCAGTTCTTC. Translating it yields CASSLASGGRSEQFF.